The 29 T cell receptor beta chains presented below share a single source sample, sequenced in a study of neurological immune-mediated disorders. TCRdb processed the 5' RACE reads anew with MiXCR; each CDR3 protein has one entry. This sample has roughly 50,000 distinct CDR3 sequences, with 10% found just once. The sample consisted of PBMCs. These receptor sequences come from a man aged 70-80 years with HTLV-1-associated myelopathy (HAM/TSP).

This clonotype occurred many times. The chain recombines TRBV20-1 with TRBJ1-5, with D possibly being TRBD1 (5 bases). Per the germline V gene, CDR1 is DFQATT and CDR2 is SNEGSKA (reference sequence). V was clipped by 5 bases and J by 5 bases, with 16 bases between them. This CDR3 comprises 14 residues. In DNA form, the CDR3 reads TGCAGTGCTTCACCCAGGGCAGACCATCAGCCCCAGCATTTT. Translating gives CSASPRADHQPQHF.

This rearrangement joins TRBV27 to TRBJ1-5; 8 bases fit TRBD1. The germline V gene has CDR1 MNHEY and CDR2 SMNVEV (reference sequence). This CDR3 comprises 14 residues. J lost 7 bases, V lost 7 bases, and 9 bases had no gene match. CDR3 amino acids: CASTLRQGYQPQHF. The DNA of the CDR3 is TGTGCCAGCACCCTCCGACAGGGGTACCAGCCCCAGCATTTT.

This clonotype came up many times. The chain employs TRBV7-2 and TRBJ2-5; 7 positions match TRBD2. The V and J ends lost 1 base and 6 bases, in that order; junction bases with no gene match: 8. The CDR3 sequence is 15 residues long. Germline CDR1 is SGHTA and CDR2 is FQGNSA. CDR3 coding DNA: TGTGCCAGCAGCTTAGGGGGGAGGGCCATAAAGACCCAGTACTTC. Its translation: CASSLGGRAIKTQYF.

The chain couples TRBV18 to TRBJ1-2; possibly TRBD1 for D (6 bases). This CDR3 has 13 residues. Per the germline V gene, CDR1 is KGHSH and CDR2 is LQKENI. V gave up 6 bases and J gave up 6 bases, with 14 bases separating them. The CDR3 loop reads CASSPLDSNGYTF. The CDR3 DNA is TGTGCCAGCTCCCCCTTGGACAGCAATGGCTACACCTTC.

This clonotype was seen repeatedly, ten times or more. The V call is TRBV7-9, the J call TRBJ2-7, with D uncertain. This CDR3 has 12 residues. The germline V and J ends were trimmed by 1 base and 8 bases, with 9 bases remaining between them. Germline values: CDR1 SEHNR, CDR2 FQNEAQ (reference sequence). The CDR3 coding sequence is TGTGCCAGCAGCTTAGAAGGTTATAAGCAGTACTTC. Translation gives CASSLEGYKQYF.

In its sample, this clonotype was seen a few times. The chain recombines TRBV7-2 with TRBJ2-3; TRBD2 agrees at 7 bases. With V trimmed by 4 bases and J by 4 bases, 11 bases remained unmatched. There are 16 residues in the CDR3. CDR1 and CDR2 from the germline V gene are SGHTA and FQGNSA. The CDR3 DNA reads TGTGCCAGCAGCTCCCAATGGCGCGCGGGAGCAGATACGCAGTATTTT. Protein product: CASSSQWRAGADTQYF.

As for this clonotype: A read error may account for a junction end that differs from germline. The chain combines TRBV14 with TRBJ2-7; 8 nucleotides agree with TRBD2. CDR1 and CDR2 (germline): SGHDN, FVKESK. This CDR3 region has 17 residues. In DNA form, the CDR3 reads TGTACCAGCAGCCAAGTTCGGGAGGGGTGGAGTACCTACGAGCAGTACTTC. Translated: CTSSQVREGWSTYEQYF.

This clonotype was seen ten or more times. The J gene is TRBJ1-1, the V gene TRBV12-3 or TRBV12-4, with D possibly being TRBD1 (6 bases). V was clipped by 3 bases and J by 5 bases, with 16 bases between them. The CDR3 extends over 15 amino acids. Here the CDR3 reads CASSLWSGVLTEAFF. CDR3 coding DNA: TGTGCCAGCAGTTTGTGGTCAGGGGTCTTGACTGAAGCTTTCTTT.

The V call is TRBV20-1, the J call TRBJ2-1, with D perhaps matching TRBD1 (6 bases). The CDR3 covers 14 residues. V was trimmed by 6 bases and J by 5 bases, leaving 17 bases between them. Per the germline V gene, CDR1 is DFQATT and CDR2 is SNEGSKA (reference sequence). CDR3 residues: CSAKPGHPNNEQFF. The CDR3 nucleotides read TGCAGTGCAAAGCCGGGACACCCCAACAATGAGCAGTTCTTC.

The CDR3, as DNA: TGTGCCAGTATAGGGAGGCCTACACCGGGGGAGCTGTTTTTT. Protein sequence: CASIGRPTPGELFF. The chain recombines TRBV19 with TRBJ2-2; weak D call: TRBD2 (6 bases). V was cut by 7 bases and J by 8 bases, with 17 bases left in between. The length of the CDR3 is 14 residues. Germline-derived CDR1 and CDR2 are LNHDA and SQIVND (reference sequence).

This clonotype came up a few times. The chain recombines TRBV6-2 or TRBV6-3 with TRBJ2-1; 9 bases are shared with TRBD2. This CDR3 has 15 amino acids. Germline lookup yields CDR1 MNHEY and CDR2 SVGEGT. The ends lost 8 bases at V and 9 bases at J; junction bases unmatched: 14. The CDR3 region has the DNA TGTGCCAGCTGCACTTCTAGCGGGAAGAAGGGTGAGCAGTTCTTC. This sequence encodes CASCTSSGKKGEQFF.

In this sample, this clonotype turned up many times. Here the CDR3 DNA reads TGTGCCAGCAGTCTAACAGGGGTTACTCCCAATGAGCAGTTCTTC. The encoded protein is CASSLTGVTPNEQFF. This rearrangement joins TRBV27 to TRBJ2-1, with TRBD1 matching over 7 bases. This CDR3 comprises 15 residues. The V and J ends lost 5 bases and 6 bases, in that order; junction bases with no gene match: 10. Germline loops: CDR1 MNHEY, CDR2 SMNVEV (reference sequence).

Many counts were recorded for this clonotype. The chain uses TRBV29-1 and TRBJ2-3; D gene uncertain. The germline V and J ends were trimmed by 6 bases and 4 bases, with 11 bases remaining between them. CDR1 and CDR2 from the germline V gene are SQVTM and ANQGSEA. The CDR3 length is 12 residues. CDR3 residues: CSVTPVADTQYF. The CDR3 nucleotides are TGCAGCGTGACTCCAGTCGCAGATACGCAGTATTTT.

This clonotype was observed many times. The CDR3 here is CASSPKNTEAFF. CDR3 sequence (DNA): TGTGCCAGCTCACCTAAGAACACTGAAGCTTTCTTT. The chain recombines TRBV18 with TRBJ1-1; D is unclear. The CDR3 contains 12 residues. V gave up 3 bases and J gave up 1 base, with 3 bases separating them. Germline values: CDR1 KGHSH, CDR2 LQKENI.

This clonotype occurred many times. The J gene is TRBJ2-7, the V gene TRBV28, with 7 bases fitting TRBD1. The CDR3 is 14 residues long. The V and J ends lost 3 bases and 2 bases, in that order; junction bases with no gene match: 4. CDR1 is MDHEN, CDR2 SYDVKM, per germline. The CDR3: CASSLQTGPYEQYF. CDR3 nucleotide sequence: TGTGCCAGCAGTTTGCAGACAGGGCCCTACGAGCAGTACTTC.

This clonotype was counted at least ten times. The chain couples TRBV7-2 to TRBJ2-5, with unresolved D. V was pared by 5 bases and J by 1 base, with 2 bases between. CDR3 length equals 11 residues. Germline values: CDR1 SGHTA, CDR2 FQGNSA. DNA of the CDR3: TGTGCCAGCAGCATCCAAGAGACCCAGTACTTC. Protein sequence: CASSIQETQYF.

This clonotype was recorded at least ten times. The chain combines TRBV6-5 with TRBJ2-2, with TRBD2 matching 13 bases. Germline V lookup: CDR1 MNHEY, CDR2 SVGAGI. This CDR3 contains 18 residues. V gave up 4 bases and J gave up 6 bases; unmatched junction bases: 11. The CDR3 loop reads CASSFVTGLAGVPGELFF. Written as DNA, the CDR3 is TGTGCCAGCAGTTTCGTCACAGGACTAGCGGGAGTTCCCGGGGAGCTGTTTTTT.

The V gene is TRBV4-1, the J gene TRBJ1-5; 7 bases fit TRBD1. The CDR3 sequence is 15 residues long. Looked up from germline, CDR1 is MGHRA and CDR2 is YSYEKL. Trimming cost V 4 bases and J 5 bases; bases outside gene matches: 8. The CDR3, as DNA: TGCGCCAGCAGCCGTTATACAGGGGAGGATCAGCCCCAGCATTTT. Its translation is CASSRYTGEDQPQHF.

This clonotype was recorded many times. CDR3 region: CASYRIGTPLHF. The CDR3 bases are TGTGCCAGCTACAGGATTGGAACACCCCTCCACTTT. This chain joins TRBV5-5 and TRBJ1-6; D perhaps matches TRBD1 (5 bases). V lost 7 bases and J lost 11, with 13 bases in between. The CDR3 length is 12 residues. Germline CDR1 and CDR2: SGHKS and YYEKEE (reference sequence).

This clonotype was seen ten or more times. The gene calls are TRBV5-1 and TRBJ2-7, with D hard to call. The V end lost 0 bases, the J end lost 3 bases, and 4 bases lay between the germline ends. CDR3 length equals 12 residues. CDR1 is SGHRS and CDR2 is YFSETQ in the germline V gene. Here the CDR3 reads CASSLGDYEQYF. In nucleotides, the CDR3 is TGCGCCAGCAGCTTGGGGGACTACGAGCAGTACTTC.

This clonotype showed up many times. CDR3 in DNA: TGTGCCAGCAGCGAGGGCGTAGTTTGGTGGCAAGAGACCCAGTACTTC. Amino acids: CASSEGVVWWQETQYF. V usage is TRBV9 and J usage is TRBJ2-5; D gene uncertain. The CDR3 extends over 16 amino acids. Germline V gene data show CDR1 as SGDLS and CDR2 as YYNGEE. Trimming took off 3 bases at V and 2 bases at J, with 17 bases between the two ends.

The sample holds many counts of this clonotype. The chain has TRBV7-2 and TRBJ2-5; D is perhaps TRBD2 (6 bases). Germline loops: CDR1 SGHTA, CDR2 FQGNSA. This CDR3 has 14 residues. The V end was cut by 6 bases, the J end by 2 bases, with 13 bases between. The CDR3, as DNA: TGTGCCAGCAGACCTAGACTAGAACAAGAGACCCAGTACTTC. This translates into CASRPRLEQETQYF.

This clonotype was observed at least ten times. The chain carries TRBV18 and TRBJ2-5; no clear D. The V end lost 2 bases, the J end lost 7 bases, and 14 bases lay between the germline ends. This CDR3 is 14 amino acids long. Germline-derived CDR1 and CDR2 are KGHSH and LQKENI. CDR3 in DNA: TGTGCCAGCTCACCAGGCCCGGACGTTGGGACCCAGTACTTC. Translation: CASSPGPDVGTQYF.

This clonotype was counted ten times or more. The genes are TRBV11-2 and TRBJ2-1; 12 bases map to TRBD1. V shed 5 bases and J 9 bases; nucleotides not matched to a gene: 5. The CDR3 spans 14 residues. Germline CDR1 reads SGHAT; CDR2 reads FQNNGV. The CDR3 loop reads CASSPGQGAGEQFF. The CDR3 nucleotides read TGTGCCAGCAGCCCGGGACAGGGGGCCGGTGAGCAGTTCTTC.

This clonotype was seen ten or more times. The chain recombines TRBV9 with TRBJ1-6; D possibly corresponds to TRBD1 (5 bases). V was cut by 4 bases and J by 4 bases, with 12 bases left in between. In germline, CDR1 is SGDLS, CDR2 YYNGEE. The CDR3 extends over 15 amino acids. For the CDR3, the DNA is TGTGCCAGCAGCCCTGAGGGGACTTATAATTCACCCCTCCACTTT. This codes for CASSPEGTYNSPLHF.

This clonotype showed up many times. The rearrangement joins TRBV5-1 to TRBJ1-1; no firm D call. CDR3 length: 15 residues. Germline CDR1 and CDR2: SGHRS and YFSETQ. V lost 4 bases to trimming and J lost 3 bases, with 16 bases between them. In DNA form, the CDR3 reads TGCGCCAGCAGCCTGGTCTCTCCCCGGGACACTGAAGCTTTCTTT. Protein product: CASSLVSPRDTEAFF.

The V call is TRBV28, the J call TRBJ1-4; D remains unclear. Between the trimmed V and J ends, which lost 5 bases and 3 bases, there was a span of 13 bases. Germline lookup yields CDR1 MDHEN and CDR2 SYDVKM. The CDR3 has 15 amino acids. The CDR3 reads CASSPSGGPNEKLFF. The CDR3 nucleotides are TGTGCCAGCAGTCCCTCGGGAGGCCCTAATGAAAAACTGTTTTTT.

The table lists this clonotype with many counts. This chain joins TRBV28 and TRBJ2-3; 13 nucleotides agree with TRBD2. There are 17 residues in the CDR3. V lost 5 bases to trimming and J lost 6 bases; unmatched junction nucleotides: 11. CDR1 is MDHEN, CDR2 SYDVKM, per germline. CDR3 protein: CASSPWTSGSSTDTQYF. The CDR3 coding sequence is TGTGCCAGCAGTCCTTGGACTAGCGGGAGTTCAACCGATACGCAGTATTTT. The whole variable domain, filled in from reference TRBV28 and TRBJ2-3, reads DVKVTQSSRYLVKRTGEKVFLECVQDMDHENMFWYRQDPGLGLRLIYFSYDVKMKEKGDIPEGYSVSREKKERFSLILESASTNQTSMYLCASSPWTSGSSTDTQYFGPGTRLTVL.

This clonotype rates as medium-sized. The CDR3 reads CASSLGGSTEAFF. The CDR3 nucleotides are TGCGCCAGCAGCTTGGGTGGGAGCACTGAAGCTTTCTTT. This chain joins TRBV5-1 and TRBJ1-1, with D unresolved. This CDR3 has 13 residues. Per the germline V gene, CDR1 is SGHRS and CDR2 is YFSETQ. Trimming cost V 0 bases and J 4 bases, with 7 bases left between them.